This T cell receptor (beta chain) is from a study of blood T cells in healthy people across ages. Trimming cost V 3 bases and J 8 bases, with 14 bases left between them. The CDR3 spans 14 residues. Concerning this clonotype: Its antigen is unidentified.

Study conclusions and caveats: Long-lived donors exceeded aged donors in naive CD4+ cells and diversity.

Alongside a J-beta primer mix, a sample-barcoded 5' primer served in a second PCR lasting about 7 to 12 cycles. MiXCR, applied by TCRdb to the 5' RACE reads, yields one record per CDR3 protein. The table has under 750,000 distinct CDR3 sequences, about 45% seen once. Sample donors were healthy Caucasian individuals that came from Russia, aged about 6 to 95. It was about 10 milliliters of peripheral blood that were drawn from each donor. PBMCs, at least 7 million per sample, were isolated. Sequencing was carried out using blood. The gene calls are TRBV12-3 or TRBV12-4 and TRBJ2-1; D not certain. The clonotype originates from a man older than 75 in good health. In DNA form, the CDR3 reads TGTGCCAGCAGTTTCTGGCTGCCCCTCGATGAGCAGTTCTTC. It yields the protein CASSFWLPLDEQFF.